Below, one TCR beta chain is given with its context. The antigen is undetermined. The CDR3 end is not reached by the read, which stops 3 residues before it; the germline J gene fills it in. V was clipped by 4 bases and J by 4 bases; unmatched bases: 10. The CDR3 has 15 amino acids. The record originates from a study of T cell clonality in common variable immunodeficiency. General study results and limits: Fewer deletions and N-nucleotide insertions were reportedly seen in common variable immunodeficiency TCR beta sequences.

The assay was immunoSEQ multiplex PCR, and TCRdb's table has in-frame clones only and misses some. Singletons are absent from the sample, which has about 6,600 clones. The receptor comes from a human donor with common variable immunodeficiency. Specimen: peripheral blood mononuclear cells. The chain carries TRBV23-1 and TRBJ2-7; 7 nucleotides match TRBD1. TRBV23-1 is designated an ORF whose function remains uncertain. This CDR3 reads CASSLETGSLYEQYF. CDR3 DNA, as far as it was read: TGCGCCAGCAGTCTCGAGACAGGGTCTTTGTACGAG.